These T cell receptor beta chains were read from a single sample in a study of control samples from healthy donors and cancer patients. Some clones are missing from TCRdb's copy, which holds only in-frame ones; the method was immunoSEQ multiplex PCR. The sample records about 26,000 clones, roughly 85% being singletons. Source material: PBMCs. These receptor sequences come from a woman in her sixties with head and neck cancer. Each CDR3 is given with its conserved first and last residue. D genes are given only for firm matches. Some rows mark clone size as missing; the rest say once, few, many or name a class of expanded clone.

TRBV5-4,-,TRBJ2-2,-,CASSLYGANTGELFF,TGTGCCAGCAGCTTGTATGGAGCGAACACCGGGGAGCTGTTTTTT
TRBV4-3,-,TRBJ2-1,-,CASSQDQTGRRPAFF,TGCGCCAGCAGCCAAGATCAAACGGGGCGGAGACCCGCGTTCTTC
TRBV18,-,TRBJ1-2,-,CASSPEGSHGYTF,TGTGCCAGCTCACCAGAGGGTTCGCATGGCTACACCTTC
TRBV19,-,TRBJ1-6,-,CASSIRGAENSPLHF,TGTGCCAGTAGTATTCGAGGGGCTGAGAATTCACCCCTCCACTTT
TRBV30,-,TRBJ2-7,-,CAWSVRRDTAYF,TGTGCCTGGAGTGTCCGGCGGGACACTGCGTACTTC
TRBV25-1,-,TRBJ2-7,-,CASSDEPETYEQYF,TGTGCCAGCAGTGATGAGCCAGAAACCTACGAGCAGTACTTC
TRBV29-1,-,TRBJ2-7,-,CSVGGLSYEQYF,TGCAGCGTCGGAGGACTCTCCTACGAGCAGTACTTC
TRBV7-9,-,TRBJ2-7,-,CASSRTGSYEQYF,TGTGCCAGCAGCCGAACAGGTTCCTACGAGCAGTACTTC
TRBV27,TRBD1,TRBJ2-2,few,CASSFGTANTGELFF,TGTGCCAGCAGTTTCGGGACAGCGAACACCGGGGAGCTGTTTTTT
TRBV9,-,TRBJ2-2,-,CASSVGTGPNTGELFF,TGTGCCAGCAGCGTAGGAACAGGACCGAACACCGGGGAGCTGTTTTTT
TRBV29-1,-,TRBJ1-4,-,CSVVHRAGEKLFF,TGCAGCGTTGTTCACAGGGCGGGGGAAAAACTGTTTTTT
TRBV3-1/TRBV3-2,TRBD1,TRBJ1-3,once,CASSLGQGGNTIYF,TGTGCCAGCAGCCTAGGACAGGGCGGAAACACCATATATTTT
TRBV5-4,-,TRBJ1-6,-,CASSRTGRDSPLHF,TGTGCCAGCAGCCGCACTGGGAGGGATTCACCCCTCCACTTT
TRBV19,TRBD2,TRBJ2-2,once,CASSRLAGTNTGELFF,TGTGCCAGTAGTCGACTAGCGGGAACGAACACCGGGGAGCTGTTTTTT
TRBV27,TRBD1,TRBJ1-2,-,CASSFRAGGGYGYTF,TGTGCCAGCAGTTTTCGGGCAGGGGGCGGGTATGGCTACACCTTC
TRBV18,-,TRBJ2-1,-,CASSPLEGSYNEQFF,TGTGCCAGCTCACCTCTGGAGGGTAGCTACAATGAGCAGTTCTTC
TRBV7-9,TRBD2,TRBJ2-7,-,CASSSGLAGGQEYF,TGTGCCAGCAGCTCGGGACTAGCGGGGGGACAAGAGTACTTC
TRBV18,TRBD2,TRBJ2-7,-,CASSLRVGAGDEQYF,TGTGCCAGCTCACTCCGGGTGGGAGCGGGAGACGAGCAGTACTTC
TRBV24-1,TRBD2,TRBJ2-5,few,CATSGGGRETQYF,TGTGCCACCAGTGGCGGGGGGAGAGAGACCCAGTACTTC
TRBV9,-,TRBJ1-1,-,CASTPYPVNTEAFF,TGTGCCAGCACCCCATACCCGGTGAACACTGAAGCTTTCTTT
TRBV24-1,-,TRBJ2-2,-,CATSALSELFF,TGTGCCACCAGTGCCCTCTCGGAGCTGTTTTTT
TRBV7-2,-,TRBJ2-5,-,CASSPVGETQYF,TGTGCCAGCAGCCCTGTAGGAGAGACCCAGTACTTC
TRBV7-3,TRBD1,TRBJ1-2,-,CASSLVGTGGLDGYTF,TGTGCCAGCAGCTTAGTAGGGACAGGGGGCTTGGATGGCTACACCTTC
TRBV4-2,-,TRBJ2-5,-,CASGRGETQYF,TGTGCCAGCGGGCGGGGAGAGACCCAGTACTTC
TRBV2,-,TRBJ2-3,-,CASGGRTDTQYF,TGTGCCAGCGGCGGTCGCACAGATACGCAGTATTTT
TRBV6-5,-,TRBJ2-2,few,CASSRGHSGELFF,TGTGCCAGCAGTCGAGGACATTCCGGGGAGCTGTTTTTT
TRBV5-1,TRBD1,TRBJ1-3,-,CASGGQGGNTIYF,TGCGCCAGCGGGGGACAGGGTGGAAACACCATATATTTT
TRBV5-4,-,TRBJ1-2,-,CASQEKGGYGYTF,TGTGCCAGCCAAGAGAAGGGAGGCTATGGCTACACCTTC
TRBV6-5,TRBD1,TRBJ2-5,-,CASSRDRAEGETQYF,TGTGCCAGCAGTCGGGACAGGGCCGAGGGAGAGACCCAGTACTTC
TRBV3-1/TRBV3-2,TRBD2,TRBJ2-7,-,CASSPYTGTSGGPLRPYEQYF,TGTGCCAGCAGCCCATACACCGGGACTAGCGGGGGGCCACTCCGGCCCTACGAGCAGTACTTC
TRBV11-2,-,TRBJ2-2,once,CASSLKGTGELFF,TGTGCCAGCAGCTTAAAGGGGACCGGGGAGCTGTTTTTT
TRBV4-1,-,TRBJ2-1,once,CASSQGGGKSYNEQFF,TGCGCCAGCAGCCAAGGCGGCGGGAAATCCTACAATGAGCAGTTCTTC
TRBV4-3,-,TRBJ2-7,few,CASSQDGGLGTGGNDEQYF,TGCGCCAGCAGCCAAGATGGGGGCCTCGGGACGGGAGGAAACGACGAGCAGTACTTC
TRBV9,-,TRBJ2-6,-,CASSVAHGANVLTF,TGTGCCAGCAGCGTAGCTCACGGGGCCAACGTCCTGACTTTC
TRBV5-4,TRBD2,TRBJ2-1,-,CASSPSGGEYNEQFF,TGTGCCAGCAGCCCCAGCGGGGGGGAATACAATGAGCAGTTCTTC
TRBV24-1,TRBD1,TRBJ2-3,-,CATSDSGTGADTQYF,TGTGCCACCAGCGATTCCGGGACAGGGGCAGATACGCAGTATTTT
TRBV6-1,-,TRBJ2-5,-,CASSEARSQETQYF,TGTGCCAGCAGTGAAGCGCGGAGTCAAGAGACCCAGTACTTC
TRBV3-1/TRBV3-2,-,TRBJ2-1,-,CASSHSHLNEQFF,TGTGCCAGCAGCCATTCACACTTAAATGAGCAGTTCTTC
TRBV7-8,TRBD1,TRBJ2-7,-,CASSQDRGREQYF,TGTGCCAGCAGCCAGGACAGGGGGCGGGAGCAGTACTTC
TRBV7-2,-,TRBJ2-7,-,CASSLVIHYEQYF,TGTGCCAGCAGCTTAGTAATCCATTACGAGCAGTACTTC
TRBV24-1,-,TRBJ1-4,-,CATSGVGGPNEKLFF,TGTGCCACCAGTGGCGTGGGGGGGCCGAATGAAAAACTGTTTTTT
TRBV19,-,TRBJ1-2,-,CASSRVSVYGYTF,TGTGCCAGTAGCCGAGTCTCCGTCTATGGCTACACCTTC
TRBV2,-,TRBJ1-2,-,CASTSGFYGYTF,TGTGCCAGCACTTCGGGATTCTATGGCTACACCTTC
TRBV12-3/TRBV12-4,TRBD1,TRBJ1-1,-,CASRDRTNTEAFF,TGTGCCAGCCGGGACAGGACGAACACTGAAGCTTTCTTT
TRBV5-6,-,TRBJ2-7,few,CASSLRGSLVEQYF,TGTGCCAGCAGCTTGCGGGGTAGCCTGGTAGAGCAGTACTTC
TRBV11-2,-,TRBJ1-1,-,CASSLTGLNTEAFF,TGTGCCAGCAGCTTAACGGGGTTGAACACTGAAGCTTTCTTT
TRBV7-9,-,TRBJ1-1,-,CASSPGAEAFF,TGTGCCAGCAGCCCAGGGGCTGAAGCTTTCTTT
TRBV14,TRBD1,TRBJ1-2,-,CASSQNRGYGYTF,TGTGCCAGCAGCCAAAACAGGGGGTACGGCTACACCTTC
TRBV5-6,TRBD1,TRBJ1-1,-,CASSSTGRNTEAFF,TGTGCCAGCAGCTCGACAGGGAGGAACACTGAAGCTTTCTTT
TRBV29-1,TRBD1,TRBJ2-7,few,CSVTMLPGTGTEQYF,TGCAGCGTGACAATGCTTCCCGGGACAGGAACCGAGCAGTACTTC
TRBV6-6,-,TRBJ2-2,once,CASSSNTGELFF,TGTGCCAGCAGTTCCAACACCGGGGAGCTGTTTTTT
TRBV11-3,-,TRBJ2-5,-,CASSLGQKETQYF,TGTGCCAGCAGCTTAGGGCAGAAAGAGACCCAGTACTTC
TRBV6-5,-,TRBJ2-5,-,CASSWTGGQETQYF,TGTGCCAGCAGTTGGACAGGAGGGCAAGAGACCCAGTACTTC
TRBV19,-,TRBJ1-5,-,CASKSRAGNQPQHF,TGTGCCAGTAAGTCCAGGGCTGGCAATCAGCCCCAGCATTTT
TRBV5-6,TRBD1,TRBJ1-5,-,CASSSVGTGNQPQHF,TGTGCCAGCAGCTCGGTCGGGACAGGGAATCAGCCCCAGCATTTT